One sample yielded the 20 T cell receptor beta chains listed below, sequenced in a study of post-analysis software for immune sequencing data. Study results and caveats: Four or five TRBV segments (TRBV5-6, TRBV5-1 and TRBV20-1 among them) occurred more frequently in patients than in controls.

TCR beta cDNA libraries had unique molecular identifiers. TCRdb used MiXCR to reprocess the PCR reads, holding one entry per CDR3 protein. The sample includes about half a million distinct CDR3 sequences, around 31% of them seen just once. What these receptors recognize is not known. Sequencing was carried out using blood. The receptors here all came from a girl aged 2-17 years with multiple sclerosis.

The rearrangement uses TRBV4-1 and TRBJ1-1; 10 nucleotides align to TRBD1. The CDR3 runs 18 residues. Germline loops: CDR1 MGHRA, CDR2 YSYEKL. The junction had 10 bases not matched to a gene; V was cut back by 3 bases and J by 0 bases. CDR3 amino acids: CASSQKPGQGLMNTEAFF. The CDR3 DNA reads TGCGCCAGCAGCCAGAAACCGGGACAGGGGCTAATGAACACTGAAGCTTTCTTT.

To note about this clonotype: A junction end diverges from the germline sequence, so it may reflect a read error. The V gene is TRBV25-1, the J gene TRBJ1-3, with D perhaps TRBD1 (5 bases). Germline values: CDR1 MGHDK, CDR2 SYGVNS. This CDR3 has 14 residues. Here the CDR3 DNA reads TGTGCCAGCAGTAGCAGGGTCTCTGGAAACACCAGATATTTT. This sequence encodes CASSSRVSGNTRYF.

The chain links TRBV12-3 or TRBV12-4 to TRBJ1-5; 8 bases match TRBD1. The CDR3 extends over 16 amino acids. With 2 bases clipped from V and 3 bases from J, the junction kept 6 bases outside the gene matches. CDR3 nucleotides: TGTGCCAGCAGTTTAATTCAGGGGGCGGTCAATCAGCCCCAGCATTTT. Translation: CASSLIQGAVNQPQHF.

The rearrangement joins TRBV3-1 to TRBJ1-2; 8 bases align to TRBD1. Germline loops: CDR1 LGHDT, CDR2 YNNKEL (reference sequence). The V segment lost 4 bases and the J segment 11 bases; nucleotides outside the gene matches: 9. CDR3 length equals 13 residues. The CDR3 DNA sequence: TGTGCCAGCAGCCCCCCGGGACAGGCCCTTTACACCTTC. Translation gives CASSPPGQALYTF.

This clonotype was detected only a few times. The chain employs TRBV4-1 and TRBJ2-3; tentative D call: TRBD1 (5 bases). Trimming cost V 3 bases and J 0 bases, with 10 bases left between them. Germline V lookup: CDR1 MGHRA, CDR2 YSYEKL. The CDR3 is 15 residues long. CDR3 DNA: TGCGCCAGCAGCCAGTGGGGCAGGAGCACAGATACGCAGTATTTT. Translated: CASSQWGRSTDTQYF.

The CDR3 region is CASSLQAGEKLFF. The CDR3 DNA reads TGCGCCAGCAGCTTGCAAGCCGGTGAAAAACTGTTTTTT. This chain joins TRBV5-1 and TRBJ1-4; unclear D gene. Deletions cut 1 base from V and 7 bases from J, with 8 bases between. Per germline, CDR1 SGHRS and CDR2 YFSETQ. CDR3 length: 13 amino acids.

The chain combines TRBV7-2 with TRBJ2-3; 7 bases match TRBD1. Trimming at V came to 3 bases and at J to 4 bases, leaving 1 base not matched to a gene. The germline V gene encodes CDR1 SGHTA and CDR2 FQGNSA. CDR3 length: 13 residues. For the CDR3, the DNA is TGTGCCAGCAGCTTTACAGGGGCAGATACGCAGTATTTT. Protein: CASSFTGADTQYF. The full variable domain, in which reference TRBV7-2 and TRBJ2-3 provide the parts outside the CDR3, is GAGVSQSPSNKVTEKGKDVELRCDPISGHTALYWYRQSLGQGLEFLIYFQGNSAPDKSGLPSDRFSAERTGGSVSTLTIQRTQQEDSAVYLCASSFTGADTQYFGPGTRLTVL.

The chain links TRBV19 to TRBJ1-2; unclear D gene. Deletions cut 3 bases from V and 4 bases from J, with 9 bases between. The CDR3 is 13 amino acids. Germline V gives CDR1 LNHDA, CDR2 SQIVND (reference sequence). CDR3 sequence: CASSMQAGYGYTF. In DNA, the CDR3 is TGTGCCAGTAGTATGCAGGCGGGCTATGGCTACACCTTC.

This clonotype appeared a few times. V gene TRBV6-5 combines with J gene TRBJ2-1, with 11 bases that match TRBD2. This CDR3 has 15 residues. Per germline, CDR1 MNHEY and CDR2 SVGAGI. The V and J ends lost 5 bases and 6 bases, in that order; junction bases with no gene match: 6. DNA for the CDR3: TGTGCCAGCAGTCCACATAGCGGGGGGGCCAATGAGCAGTTCTTC. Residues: CASSPHSGGANEQFF.

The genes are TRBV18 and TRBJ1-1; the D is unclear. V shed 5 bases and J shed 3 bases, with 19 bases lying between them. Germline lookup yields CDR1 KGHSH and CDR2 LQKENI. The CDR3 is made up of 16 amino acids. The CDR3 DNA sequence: TGTGCCAGCTCAAGCCCGAGGAGGGTAGTAGACACTGAAGCTTTCTTT. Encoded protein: CASSSPRRVVDTEAFF. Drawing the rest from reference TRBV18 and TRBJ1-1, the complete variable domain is NAGVMQNPRHLVRRRGQEARLRCSPMKGHSHVYWYRQLPEEGLKFMVYLQKENIIDESGMPKERFSAEFPKEGPSILRIQQVVRGDSAAYFCASSSPRRVVDTEAFFGQGTRLTVV.

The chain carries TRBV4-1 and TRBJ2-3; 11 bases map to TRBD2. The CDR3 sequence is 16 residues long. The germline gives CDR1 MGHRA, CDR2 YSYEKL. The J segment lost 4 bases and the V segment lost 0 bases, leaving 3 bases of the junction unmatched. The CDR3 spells CASSQDLAGGPDTQYF. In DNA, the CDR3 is TGCGCCAGCAGCCAAGATCTAGCGGGGGGCCCAGATACGCAGTATTTT.

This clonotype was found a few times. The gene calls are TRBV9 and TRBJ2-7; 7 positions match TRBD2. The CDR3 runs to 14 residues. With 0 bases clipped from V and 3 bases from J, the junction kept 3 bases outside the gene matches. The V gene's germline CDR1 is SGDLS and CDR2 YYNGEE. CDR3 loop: CASSVGGEGYEQYF. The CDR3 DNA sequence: TGTGCCAGCAGCGTAGGGGGGGAGGGCTACGAGCAGTACTTC.

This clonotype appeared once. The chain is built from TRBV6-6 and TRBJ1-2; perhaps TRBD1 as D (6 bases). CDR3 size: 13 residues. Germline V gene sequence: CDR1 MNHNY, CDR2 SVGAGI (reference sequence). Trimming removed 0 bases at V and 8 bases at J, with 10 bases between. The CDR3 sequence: CASSYSRTEGYTF. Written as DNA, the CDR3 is TGTGCCAGCAGTTACTCAAGGACAGAAGGCTACACCTTC.

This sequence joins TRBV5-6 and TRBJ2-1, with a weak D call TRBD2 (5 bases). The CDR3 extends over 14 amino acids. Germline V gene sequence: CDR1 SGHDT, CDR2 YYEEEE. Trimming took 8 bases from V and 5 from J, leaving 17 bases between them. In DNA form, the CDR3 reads TGTGCCAGTCTTGTGGCGGGCAACCACAATGAGCAGTTCTTC. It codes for CASLVAGNHNEQFF.

The CDR3 DNA reads TGTGCCAGCTCTCCCTCGGGGGTGCCCAATGAAAAACTGTTTTTT. It translates to CASSPSGVPNEKLFF. The rearrangement uses TRBV6-5 and TRBJ1-4, with D possibly matching TRBD1 (5 bases). V was pared by 8 bases and J by 5 bases, with 18 bases between. There are 15 residues in the CDR3. Germline V gives CDR1 MNHEY, CDR2 SVGAGI.

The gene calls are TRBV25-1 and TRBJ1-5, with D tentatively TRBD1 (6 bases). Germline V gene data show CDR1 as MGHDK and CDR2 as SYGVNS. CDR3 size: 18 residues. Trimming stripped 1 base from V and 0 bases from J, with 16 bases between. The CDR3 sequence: CASSESGTFPYSNQPQHF. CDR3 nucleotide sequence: TGTGCCAGCAGTGAATCCGGGACATTCCCTTATAGCAATCAGCCCCAGCATTTT.

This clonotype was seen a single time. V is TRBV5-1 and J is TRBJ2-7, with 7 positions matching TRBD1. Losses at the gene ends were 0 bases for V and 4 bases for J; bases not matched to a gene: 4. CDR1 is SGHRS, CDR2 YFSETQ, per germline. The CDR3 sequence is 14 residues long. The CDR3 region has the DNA TGCGCCAGCAGCTTGGTACAGGGGTCATACGAGCAGTACTTC. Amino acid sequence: CASSLVQGSYEQYF.

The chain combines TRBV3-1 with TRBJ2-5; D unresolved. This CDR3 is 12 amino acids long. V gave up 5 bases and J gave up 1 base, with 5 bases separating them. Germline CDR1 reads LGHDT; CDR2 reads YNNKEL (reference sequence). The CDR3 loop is CASSIGQETQYF. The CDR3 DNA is TGTGCCAGCAGCATCGGCCAAGAGACCCAGTACTTC.

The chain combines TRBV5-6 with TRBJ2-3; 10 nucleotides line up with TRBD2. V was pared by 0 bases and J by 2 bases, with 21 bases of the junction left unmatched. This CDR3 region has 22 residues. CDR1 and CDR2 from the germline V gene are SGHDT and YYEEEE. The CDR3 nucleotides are TGTGCCAGCAGCTTGGATCGGGGTAGCGGGGGGAGTACCGTCTCCACCACAGATACGCAGTATTTT. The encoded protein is CASSLDRGSGGSTVSTTDTQYF.

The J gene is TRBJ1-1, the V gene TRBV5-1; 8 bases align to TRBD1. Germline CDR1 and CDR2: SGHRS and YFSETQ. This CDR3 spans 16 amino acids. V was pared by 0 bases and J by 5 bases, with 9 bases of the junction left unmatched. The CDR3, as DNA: TGCGCCAGCAGCTTGGCCACGTCAGGGGGCCGAACTGAAGCTTTCTTT. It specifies CASSLATSGGRTEAFF.